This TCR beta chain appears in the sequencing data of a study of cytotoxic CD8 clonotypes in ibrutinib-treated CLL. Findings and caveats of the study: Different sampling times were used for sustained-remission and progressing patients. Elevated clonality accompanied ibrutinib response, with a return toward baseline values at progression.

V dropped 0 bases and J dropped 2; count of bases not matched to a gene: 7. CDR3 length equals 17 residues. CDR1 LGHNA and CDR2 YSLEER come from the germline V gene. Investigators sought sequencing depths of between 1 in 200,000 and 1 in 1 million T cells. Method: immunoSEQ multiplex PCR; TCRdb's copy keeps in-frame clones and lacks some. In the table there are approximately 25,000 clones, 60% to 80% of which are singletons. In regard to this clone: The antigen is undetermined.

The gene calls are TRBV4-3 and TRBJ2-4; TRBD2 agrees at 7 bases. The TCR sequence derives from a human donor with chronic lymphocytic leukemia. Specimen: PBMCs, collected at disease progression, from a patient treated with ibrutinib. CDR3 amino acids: CASSQDPGGGPKNIQYF. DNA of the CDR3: TGCGCCAGCAGCCAAGATCCGGGCGGGGGACCCAAAAACATTCAGTACTTC.